This T cell receptor beta chain was captured in a study of blood T cell repertoires in COVID-19. Across the whole study: The samples span acute and convalescent COVID-19 from the United States, Italy and Spain.

As processed by the authors: The authors estimated nucleated cell counts from reference gene primer amplification. Here immunoSEQ multiplex PCR was the method, and the copy in TCRdb shows in-frame clones only, minus some. The V and J calls and clone size come from that table; D and trimming were worked out from the DNA. The sample shows approximately 440,000 clones, approximately 88% of them seen only once. It was during active infection that Seattle patients were enrolled and then longitudinally followed. The V gene's germline CDR1 is LNHDA and CDR2 SQIVND (reference sequence). CDR3 length equals 15 residues. The V and J ends lost 3 bases and 7 bases respectively, with 16 bases between them.

The TCR sequence derives from a woman in her forties or fifties with COVID-19, enrolled during active disease. The specimen sequenced was peripheral blood. V gene TRBV19 combines with J gene TRBJ1-5, with a weak D call TRBD1 (5 bases). The CDR3 coding sequence is TGTGCCAGTAGTATGGGAGGTGGGGGAAGACAGCCCCAGCATTTT. Amino acid sequence: CASSMGGGGRQPQHF.